This T cell receptor (beta chain) was found in a study of identical twins. The germline V gene encodes CDR1 SGDLS and CDR2 YYNGEE. The CDR3 is 19 residues long. Trimming took 0 bases from V and 2 from J, leaving 23 bases between them. A single record per CDR3 protein comes from TCRdb applying MiXCR to the 5' RACE reads. The repertoire holds some 460,000 distinct CDR3 sequences, with approximately 15% as singletons. This sample also belongs to another study, concerning yellow fever vaccine responses in identical twins.

The rearrangement links TRBV9 to TRBJ2-5; D is perhaps TRBD2 (6 bases). Sample: CD4+ T cells sorted from blood. The TCR sequence derives from a woman younger than 30 in good health. The CDR3 loop is CASSVATPRTGGSQETQYF. The CDR3 nucleotides are TGTGCCAGCAGCGTAGCTACCCCCCGGACCGGGGGTTCGCAAGAGACCCAGTACTTC. Full variable domain (rest looked up from reference TRBV9 and TRBJ2-5): DSGVTQTPKHLITATGQRVTLRCSPRSGDLSVYWYQQSLDQGLQFLIQYYNGEERAKGNILERFSAQQFPDLHSELNLSSLELGDSALYFCASSVATPRTGGSQETQYFGPGTRLLVL.